The clone carrying this T cell receptor (beta chain) was counted many times. What it binds is unknown. RNA transcripts provided the source from which TCR beta CDR3 regions were amplified. The HTBI primer set drove a first-round RT-PCR of the TCR CDR3. MiXCR, run by TCRdb on the multiplex PCR reads, gives a single entry per CDR3 protein. The sample lists around 690,000 distinct CDR3 sequences, less than 25% seen once, with over 30% in the top ten. The sample belongs to a study of T cells in Graves' hyperthyroidism and ophthalmopathy. Across the whole study: It was at initial diagnosis, before any treatment, that peripheral blood was collected.

The V segment lost 4 bases and the J segment 0 bases; nucleotides outside the gene matches: 6. The germline V gene encodes CDR1 PRHDT and CDR2 FYEKMQ (reference sequence). This CDR3 comprises 15 residues. Study-level findings and limits: Ophthalmopathy, which appeared later, was predicted by the model a median about 5.9 months before onset.

The gene calls are TRBV13 and TRBJ2-7; 7 positions match TRBD2. This TCR derives from a man between 25 and 39 years old with Graves' ophthalmopathy. Sequences were obtained from blood. CDR3 DNA sequence: TGTGCCAGCAGCTCGACGGGGACTAACTCCTACGAGCAGTACTTC. Translated: CASSSTGTNSYEQYF.